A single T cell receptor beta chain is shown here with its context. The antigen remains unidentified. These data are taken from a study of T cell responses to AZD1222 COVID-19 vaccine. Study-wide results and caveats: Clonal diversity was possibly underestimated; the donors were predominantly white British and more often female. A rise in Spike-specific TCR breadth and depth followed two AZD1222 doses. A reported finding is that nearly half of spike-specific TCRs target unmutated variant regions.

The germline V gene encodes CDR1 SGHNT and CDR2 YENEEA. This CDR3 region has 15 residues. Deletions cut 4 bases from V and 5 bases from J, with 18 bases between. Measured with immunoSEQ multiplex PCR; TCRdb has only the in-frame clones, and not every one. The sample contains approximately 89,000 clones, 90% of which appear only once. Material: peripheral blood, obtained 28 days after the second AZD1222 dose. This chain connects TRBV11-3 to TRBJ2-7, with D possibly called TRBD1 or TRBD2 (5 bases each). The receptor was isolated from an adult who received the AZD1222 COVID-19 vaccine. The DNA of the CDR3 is TGTGCCAGCAGCTCCTCTCAGAGGGGTTCCCACGAGCAGTACTTC. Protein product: CASSSSQRGSHEQYF.